Reported below is one TCR beta chain. Its antigen is currently unknown. TCRdb ran MiXCR on the 5' RACE reads and lists one entry per CDR3 protein. The profile shows roughly 130,000 distinct CDR3 sequences, about 6% of them singletons. The record originates from a study of T-cell memory formation after mild COVID-19. The study, taken as a whole, reports: Later expanders leaned CD4+, whereas clones that contracted between day 15 and 85 were balanced CD4/CD8.

The sequenced sample was PBMCs or a T cell subset sorted from them (not recorded which). This clonotype was sampled from an adult woman who had mild COVID-19 (a few samples of this study predate the infection). Cell type and time point are not known.

The CDR3 DNA is TGTGCCAGCAGCCAAGAAATGACTGCACTAGCGGGGGCGGCTCAAGAGACCCAGTACTTC. The encoded protein is CASSQEMTALAGAAQETQYF. The genes are TRBV4-2 and TRBJ2-5, with 11 bases matching TRBD2. The CDR3 sequence is 20 residues long. The ends lost 0 bases at V and 2 bases at J; junction bases unmatched: 14. CDR1 LGHNA and CDR2 YNFKEQ come from the germline V gene.